The next 15 T cell receptor beta chains were all read from a single sample in a study of CD8+ T cells in alopecia areata. TCR sequencing used cDNA made by reverse transcription of extracted RNA. Sequenced by immunoSEQ multiplex PCR; TCRdb stores in-frame clones only, minus some. The profile shows about 30,000 clones, approximately 60% of them singletons. Sequencing was carried out using NKG2D-high CD8+ T cells sorted from blood. All receptors derive from a human donor with alopecia areata.

The table lists this clone with a few counts. V usage is TRBV4-3 and J usage is TRBJ2-6, with D possibly matching TRBD1 (5 bases). The CDR3 has 17 amino acids. Germline V lookup: CDR1 LGHNA, CDR2 YSLEER. V was pared by 10 bases and J by 0 bases, with 19 bases between. The CDR3 DNA reads TGCGCCACCTCCGAAGAAGGGGCCGCCTCTGGGGCCAACGTCCTGACTTTC. Protein: CATSEEGAASGANVLTF.

The chain is built from TRBV4-2 and TRBJ2-3, with 8 bases identical to TRBD2. The CDR3 runs 16 residues. Germline V gene lookup returns CDR1 LGHNA and CDR2 YNFKEQ. With V trimmed by 4 bases and J by 6 bases, 12 bases remained unmatched. This chain's CDR3 is CASSPPGGANADTQYF. The DNA for the CDR3 is TGTGCCAGCAGCCCACCGGGGGGGGCGAATGCCGATACGCAGTATTTT.

This chain connects TRBV29-1 to TRBJ1-2, with a weak D call TRBD1 (6 bases). Trimming removed 5 bases at V and 4 bases at J, with 11 bases between. Germline values: CDR1 SQVTM, CDR2 ANQGSEA. This CDR3 region has 12 residues. CDR3 amino acids: CSVRQGIYGYTF. CDR3 in DNA: TGCAGCGTTAGGCAGGGGATCTATGGCTACACCTTC. Full variable domain (remainder filled in from reference TRBV29-1 and TRBJ1-2): SAVISQKPSRDICQRGTSLTIQCQVDSQVTMMFWYRQQPGQSLTLIATANQGSEATYESGFVIDKFPISRPNLTFSTLTVSNMSPEDSSIYLCSVRQGIYGYTFGSGTRLTVV.

This chain connects TRBV5-1 to TRBJ2-7; TRBD1 matches at 8 bases. With V trimmed by 0 bases and J by 3 bases, 8 bases remained unmatched. This CDR3 region has 16 residues. From germline, CDR1 is SGHRS and CDR2 YFSETQ. The CDR3 DNA sequence: TGCGCCAGCAGCTTGGAGGCCGGGACAGGACTCTACGAGCAGTACTTC. Translation gives CASSLEAGTGLYEQYF. Based on the CDR3 plus reference TRBV5-1 and TRBJ2-7, the full variable domain is KAGVTQTPRYLIKTRGQQVTLSCSPISGHRSVSWYQQTPGQGLQFLFEYFSETQRNKGNFPGRFSGRQFSNSRSEMNVSTLELGDSALYLCASSLEAGTGLYEQYFGPGTRLTVT.

This chain links TRBV7-9 with TRBJ1-2; 8 nucleotides match TRBD1. V lost 4 bases and J lost 3; bases outside the gene matches: 13. The CDR3 spans 17 residues. From germline, CDR1 is SEHNR and CDR2 FQNEAQ (reference sequence). CDR3 loop: CASSSRAIGQGDYGYTF. Written as DNA, the CDR3 is TGTGCCAGCAGCTCCCGAGCCATAGGACAGGGAGACTATGGCTACACCTTC.

The J gene is TRBJ2-3, the V gene TRBV4-1; no clear D. The CDR3 has 15 residues. Germline CDR1 MGHRA, CDR2 YSYEKL. Trimming removed 1 base from V and 1 base from J, with 9 bases in between. The CDR3 sequence: CASSQGIFGTDTQYF. CDR3 bases: TGCGCCAGCAGCCAAGGCATTTTCGGCACAGATACGCAGTATTTT.

This clone showed up just once. This chain joins TRBV27 and TRBJ1-1; no clear D gene. Trimming cost V 0 bases and J 4 bases, with 15 bases left between them. Germline V CDR1 and CDR2: MNHEY, SMNVEV (reference sequence). This CDR3 region has 16 residues. The CDR3 coding sequence is TGTGCCAGCAGTTTATCGGGTAGCTCCGTATCCACTGAAGCTTTCTTT. Protein sequence: CASSLSGSSVSTEAFF.

This clone was picked up a small number of times. This sequence joins TRBV11-1 and TRBJ2-5, with a weak D call TRBD2 (5 bases). V lost 5 bases to trimming and J lost 5 bases, with 15 bases between them. CDR1 and CDR2 (germline): SGHAT, FQDESV (reference sequence). There are 14 residues in the CDR3. In DNA form, the CDR3 reads TGTGCCAGCAGCCCCGGTGGCGGCGGGGAGACCCAGTACTTC. Protein sequence: CASSPGGGGETQYF.

This chain joins TRBV9 and TRBJ2-7; D is perhaps TRBD2 (5 bases). Germline CDR1 reads SGDLS; CDR2 reads YYNGEE. V lost 0 bases and J lost 5, with 9 bases in between. The CDR3 extends over 13 amino acids. This chain's CDR3 is CASSVGGYDEQYF. CDR3 nucleotides: TGTGCCAGCAGCGTAGGAGGGTACGACGAGCAGTACTTC.

CDR3 sequence reads: CASSSTQGAGDTQYF. The DNA for the CDR3 is TGTGCCAGCAGCTCGACTCAGGGGGCAGGAGATACGCAGTATTTT. The V call is TRBV7-2, the J call TRBJ2-3, with 8 nucleotides matching TRBD1. CDR3 length equals 15 residues. V gave up 4 bases and J gave up 5 bases; unmatched junction bases: 8. CDR1 SGHTA and CDR2 FQGNSA come from the germline V gene.

As DNA, the CDR3 is TGTGCCACCCTCCTCAGTACGGCGGCTAAGCCAAACGAGCAGTACTTC. Protein product: CATLLSTAAKPNEQYF. The rearrangement links TRBV15 to TRBJ2-7; no clear D gene. V shed 8 bases and J shed 5 bases, with 25 bases lying between them. This CDR3 spans 16 amino acids. Per the germline V gene, CDR1 is LNHNV and CDR2 is YYDKDF (reference sequence).

This clone was counted a single time. The chain couples TRBV6-6 to TRBJ1-1, with 7 bases fitting TRBD1. V was clipped by 4 bases and J by 3 bases; unmatched bases: 8. From germline, CDR1 is MNHNY and CDR2 SVGAGI (reference sequence). The CDR3 loop spans 15 amino acids. The CDR3 DNA is TGTGCCAGCAGTTCAGACCAGGGGGATCACACTGAAGCTTTCTTT. Protein: CASSSDQGDHTEAFF.

The V gene is TRBV4-3, the J gene TRBJ1-5; no reliable D call. Trimming pared 0 bases from V and 9 bases from J, leaving 9 bases between. Germline-derived CDR1 and CDR2 are LGHNA and YSLEER. This CDR3 is 13 amino acids long. The CDR3 DNA is TGCGCCAGCAGCCAAGACGAGCTTCGGCCCCAGCATTTT. It is translated as CASSQDELRPQHF.

Only a few counts were recorded for this clone. This chain joins TRBV29-1 and TRBJ2-2, with TRBD2 identical over 9 bases. Germline loops: CDR1 SQVTM, CDR2 ANQGSEA. This CDR3 has 15 amino acids. With 7 bases clipped from V and 2 bases from J, the junction kept 8 bases outside the gene matches. CDR3 DNA: TGCAGCGGACTACGACTAGCGGATAACACCGGGGAGCTGTTTTTT. Translating gives CSGLRLADNTGELFF.

The chain links TRBV4-1 to TRBJ1-5; D is perhaps TRBD1 (5 bases). This CDR3 is built from 15 residues. CDR1 and CDR2 from the germline V gene are MGHRA and YSYEKL. V lost 0 bases and J 0 bases, leaving 6 bases between the germline ends. CDR3 loop: CASSQDQGSNQPQHF. The CDR3 coding sequence is TGCGCCAGCAGCCAAGATCAGGGTAGCAATCAGCCCCAGCATTTT.